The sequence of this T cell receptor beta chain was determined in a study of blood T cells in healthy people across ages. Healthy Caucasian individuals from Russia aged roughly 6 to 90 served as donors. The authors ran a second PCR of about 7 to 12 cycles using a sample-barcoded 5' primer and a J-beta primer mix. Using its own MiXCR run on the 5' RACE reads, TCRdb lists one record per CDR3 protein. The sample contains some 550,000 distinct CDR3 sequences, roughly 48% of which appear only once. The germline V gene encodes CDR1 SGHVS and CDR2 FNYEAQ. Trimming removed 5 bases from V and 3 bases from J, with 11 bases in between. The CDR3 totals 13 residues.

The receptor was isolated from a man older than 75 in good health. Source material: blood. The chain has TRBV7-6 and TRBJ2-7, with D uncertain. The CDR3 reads CASSTPPNYEQYF. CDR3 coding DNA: TGTGCCAGCAGCACCCCGCCAAACTACGAGCAGTACTTC.